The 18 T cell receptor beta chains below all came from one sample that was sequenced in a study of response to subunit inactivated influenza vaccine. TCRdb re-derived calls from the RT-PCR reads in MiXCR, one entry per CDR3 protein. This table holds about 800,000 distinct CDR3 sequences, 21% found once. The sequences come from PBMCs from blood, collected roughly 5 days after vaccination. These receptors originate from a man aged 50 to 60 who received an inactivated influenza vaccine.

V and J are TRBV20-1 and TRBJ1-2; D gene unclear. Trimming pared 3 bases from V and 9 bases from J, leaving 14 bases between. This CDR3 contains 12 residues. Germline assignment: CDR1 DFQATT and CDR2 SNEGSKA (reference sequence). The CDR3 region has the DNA TGCAGTGCTAGGCTGCCTGCGGTCCGCTACACCTTC. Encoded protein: CSARLPAVRYTF.

In DNA form, the CDR3 reads TGTGTCACAGCACTTGCAGGGCTCTCTGGAAACACCATATATTTT. Translating it yields CVTALAGLSGNTIYF. The V gene is TRBV6-5, the J gene TRBJ1-3; possible D gene TRBD1, 5 bases. In germline, CDR1 is MNHEY, CDR2 SVGAGI. This CDR3 has 15 amino acids.

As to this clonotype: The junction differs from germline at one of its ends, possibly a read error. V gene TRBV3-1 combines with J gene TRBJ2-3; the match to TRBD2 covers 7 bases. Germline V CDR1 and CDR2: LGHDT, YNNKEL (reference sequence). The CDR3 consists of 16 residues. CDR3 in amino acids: CASRQGRGGSTDTQYF. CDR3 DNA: TGTGCCAGCAGACAAGGGCGCGGGGGAAGCACAGATACGCAGTATTTT.

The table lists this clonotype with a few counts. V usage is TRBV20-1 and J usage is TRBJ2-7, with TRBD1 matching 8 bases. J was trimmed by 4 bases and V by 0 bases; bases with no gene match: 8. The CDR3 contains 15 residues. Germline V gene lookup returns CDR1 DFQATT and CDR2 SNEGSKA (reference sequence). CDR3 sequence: CSARDVRQGMYEQYF. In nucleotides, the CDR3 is TGCAGTGCTAGAGATGTCCGACAGGGGATGTACGAGCAGTACTTC.

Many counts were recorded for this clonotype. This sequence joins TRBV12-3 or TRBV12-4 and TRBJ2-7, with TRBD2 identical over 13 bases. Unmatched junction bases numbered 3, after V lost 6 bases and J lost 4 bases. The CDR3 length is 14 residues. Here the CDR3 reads CASRRTSGSYEQYF. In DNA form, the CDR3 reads TGTGCCAGCAGGCGGACTAGCGGGAGTTACGAGCAGTACTTC.

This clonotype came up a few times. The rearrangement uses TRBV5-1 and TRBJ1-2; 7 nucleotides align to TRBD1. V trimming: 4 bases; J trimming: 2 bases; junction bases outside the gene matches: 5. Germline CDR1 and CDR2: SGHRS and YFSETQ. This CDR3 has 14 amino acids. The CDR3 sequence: CASSDGTVNYGYTF. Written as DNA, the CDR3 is TGCGCCAGCAGCGATGGGACAGTCAACTATGGCTACACCTTC. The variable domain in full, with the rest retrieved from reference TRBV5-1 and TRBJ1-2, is KAGVTQTPRYLIKTRGQQVTLSCSPISGHRSVSWYQQTPGQGLQFLFEYFSETQRNKGNFPGRFSGRQFSNSRSEMNVSTLELGDSALYLCASSDGTVNYGYTFGSGTRLTVV.

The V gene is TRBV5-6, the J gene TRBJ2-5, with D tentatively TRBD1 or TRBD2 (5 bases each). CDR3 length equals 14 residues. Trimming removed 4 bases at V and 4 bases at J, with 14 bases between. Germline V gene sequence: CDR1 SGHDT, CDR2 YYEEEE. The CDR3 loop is CASSTGTPGETQYF. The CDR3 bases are TGTGCCAGCAGCACCGGGACCCCTGGAGAGACCCAGTACTTC.

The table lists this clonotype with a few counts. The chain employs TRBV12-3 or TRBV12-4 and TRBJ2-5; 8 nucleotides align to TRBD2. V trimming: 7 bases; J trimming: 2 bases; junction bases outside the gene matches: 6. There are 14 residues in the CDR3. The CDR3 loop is CASKAGVQQETQYF. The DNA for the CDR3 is TGTGCCAGCAAAGCGGGAGTGCAACAAGAGACCCAGTACTTC.

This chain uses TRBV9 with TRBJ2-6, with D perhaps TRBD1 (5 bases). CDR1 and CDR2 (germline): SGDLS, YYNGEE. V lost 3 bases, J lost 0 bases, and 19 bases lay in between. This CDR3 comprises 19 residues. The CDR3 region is CASSAPRGSASSGANVLTF. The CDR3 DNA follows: TGTGCCAGCAGCGCGCCAAGGGGATCCGCCAGCTCTGGGGCCAACGTCCTGACTTTC.

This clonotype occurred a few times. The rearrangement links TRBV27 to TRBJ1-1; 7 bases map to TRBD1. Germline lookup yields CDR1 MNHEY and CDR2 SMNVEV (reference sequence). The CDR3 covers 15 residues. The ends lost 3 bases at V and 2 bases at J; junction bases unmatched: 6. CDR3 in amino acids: CASSFHDRANTEAFF. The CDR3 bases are TGTGCCAGCAGTTTTCATGACAGGGCAAACACTGAAGCTTTCTTT.

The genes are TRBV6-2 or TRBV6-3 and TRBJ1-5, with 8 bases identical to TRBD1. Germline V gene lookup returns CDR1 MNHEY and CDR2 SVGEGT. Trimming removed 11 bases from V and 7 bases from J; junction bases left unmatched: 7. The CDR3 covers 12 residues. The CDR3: CACMQGAQPQHF. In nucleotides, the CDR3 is TGTGCCTGCATGCAGGGGGCCCAGCCCCAGCATTTT.

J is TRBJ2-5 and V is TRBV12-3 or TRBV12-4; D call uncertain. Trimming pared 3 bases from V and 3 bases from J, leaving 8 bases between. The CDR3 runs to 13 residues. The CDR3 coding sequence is TGTGCCAGCAGTTTTAGTACGGAAGAGACCCAGTACTTC. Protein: CASSFSTEETQYF.

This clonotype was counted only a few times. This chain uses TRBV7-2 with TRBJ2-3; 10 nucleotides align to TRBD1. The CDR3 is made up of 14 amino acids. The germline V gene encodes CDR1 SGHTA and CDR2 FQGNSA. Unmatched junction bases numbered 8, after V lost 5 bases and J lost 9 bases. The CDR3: CASSPDRGPGTQYF. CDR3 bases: TGTGCCAGCAGCCCTGACAGGGGGCCGGGAACGCAGTATTTT.

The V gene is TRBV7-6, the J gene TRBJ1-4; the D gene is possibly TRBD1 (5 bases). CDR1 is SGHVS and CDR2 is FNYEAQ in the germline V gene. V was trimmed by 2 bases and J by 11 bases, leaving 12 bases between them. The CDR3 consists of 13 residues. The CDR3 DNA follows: TGTGCCAGCAGCTTAAGGAGTCGGGGCAAACTGTTTTTT. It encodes CASSLRSRGKLFF.

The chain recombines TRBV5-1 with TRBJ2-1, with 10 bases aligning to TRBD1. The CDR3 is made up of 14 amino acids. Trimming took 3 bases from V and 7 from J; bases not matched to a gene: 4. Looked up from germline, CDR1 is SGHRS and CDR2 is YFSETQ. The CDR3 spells CASSSGQGGNEQFF. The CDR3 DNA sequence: TGCGCCAGCAGCTCAGGACAGGGGGGGAATGAGCAGTTCTTC.

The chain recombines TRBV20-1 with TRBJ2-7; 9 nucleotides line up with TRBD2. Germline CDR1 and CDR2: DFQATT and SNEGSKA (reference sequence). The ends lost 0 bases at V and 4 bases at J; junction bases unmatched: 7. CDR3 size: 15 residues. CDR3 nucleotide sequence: TGCAGTGCTAGAGATCTAAGGACTAGCGAGTACGAGCAGTACTTC. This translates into CSARDLRTSEYEQYF.

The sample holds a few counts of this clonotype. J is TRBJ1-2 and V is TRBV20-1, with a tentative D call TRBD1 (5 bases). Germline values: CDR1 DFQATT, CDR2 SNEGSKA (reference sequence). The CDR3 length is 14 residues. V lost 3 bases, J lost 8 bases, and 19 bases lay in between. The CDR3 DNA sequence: TGCAGTGCTAGGAGGGACGGATCCTTGAGGGGCTACACCTTC. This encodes CSARRDGSLRGYTF.

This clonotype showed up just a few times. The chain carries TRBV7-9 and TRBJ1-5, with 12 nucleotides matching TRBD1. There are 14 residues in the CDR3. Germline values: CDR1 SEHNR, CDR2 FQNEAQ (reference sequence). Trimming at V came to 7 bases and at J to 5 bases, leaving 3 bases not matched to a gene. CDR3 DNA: TGTGCCAGCAAGGGACAGGGGGCGGATCAGCCCCAGCATTTT. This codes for CASKGQGADQPQHF.